What follows describes a single TCR beta chain. Its antigen is unknown. The data belong to a study of blood T cells in healthy people across ages. Findings and caveats of the study: The diversity estimates, figures obtained from one million T cells, were considered underestimates.

The germline gives CDR1 LGHDT, CDR2 YNNKEL (reference sequence). The CDR3 length is 15 residues. V lost 0 bases and J 3 bases, leaving 11 bases between the germline ends. Total RNA was extracted at no less than 6 micrograms per sample. Then a second PCR, running roughly 7 to 11 cycles, was carried out with a sample-barcoded 5' primer and a J-beta primer mix. From the 5' RACE reads, TCRdb called clonotypes with MiXCR, one entry per CDR3 protein. The sample records hundreds of thousands of distinct CDR3 sequences, around 36% being singletons. The TCR was taken from a man aged 18 to 29 in good health. V usage is TRBV3-1 and J usage is TRBJ1-2; no definite D call. Sequencing input: blood. In nucleotides, the CDR3 is TGTGCCAGCAGCCAAGAGGCAGTCCGCCACTATGGCTACACCTTC. This gives the protein CASSQEAVRHYGYTF.